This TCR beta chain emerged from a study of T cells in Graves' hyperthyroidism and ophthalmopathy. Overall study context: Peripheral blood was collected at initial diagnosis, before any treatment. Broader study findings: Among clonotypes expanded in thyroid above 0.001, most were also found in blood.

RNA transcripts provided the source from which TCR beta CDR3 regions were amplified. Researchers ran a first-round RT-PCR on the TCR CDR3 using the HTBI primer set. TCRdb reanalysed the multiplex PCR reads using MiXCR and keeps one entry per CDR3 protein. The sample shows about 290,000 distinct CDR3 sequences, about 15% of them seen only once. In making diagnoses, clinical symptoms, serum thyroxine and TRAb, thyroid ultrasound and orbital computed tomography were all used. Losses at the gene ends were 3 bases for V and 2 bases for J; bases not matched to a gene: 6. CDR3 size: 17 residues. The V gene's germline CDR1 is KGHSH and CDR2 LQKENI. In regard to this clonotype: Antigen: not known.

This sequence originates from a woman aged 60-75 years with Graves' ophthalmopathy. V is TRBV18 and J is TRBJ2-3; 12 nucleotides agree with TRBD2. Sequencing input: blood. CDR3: CASSPLGLAGTTDTQYF. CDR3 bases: TGTGCCAGCTCACCCTTAGGACTAGCGGGAACCACAGATACGCAGTATTTT.